This is a list of T cell receptor beta chains from one sample in a study of brain T cells in children with intractable seizures. The data were produced by immunoSEQ multiplex PCR, yet TCRdb's version contains in-frame clones alone and is incomplete. The data contain roughly 69,000 clones, 90% to 96% of them singletons. The specimen comprised peripheral blood, sampled at surgery. The receptors stem from a boy under two years old with focal cortical dysplasia and intractable seizures. CDR3s leave out the opening cysteine and the closing phenylalanine or tryptophan. Each record gives: J gene, V gene, CDR3 protein.

>TRBJ1-4|TRBV29-1
SVEGDRDEKLF
>TRBJ1-4|TRBV4-3
ASSQLAYNEKLF
>TRBJ2-3|TRBV18
ASSPRGTDTQY
>TRBJ2-1|TRBV4-1
ASSQEGISSGGDEQF
>TRBJ2-1|TRBV10-3
AIKIGSGASYNEQF
>TRBJ2-2|TRBV3-1/TRBV3-2
ASSQATTSNTGELF
>TRBJ1-1|TRBV28
ASSLGGPGGAF
>TRBJ2-3|TRBV9
ASSVDGRGNTDTQY
>TRBJ1-4|TRBV12-3/TRBV12-4
ASSQGGEKLF
>TRBJ1-5|TRBV2
ASTDGHRQPQH